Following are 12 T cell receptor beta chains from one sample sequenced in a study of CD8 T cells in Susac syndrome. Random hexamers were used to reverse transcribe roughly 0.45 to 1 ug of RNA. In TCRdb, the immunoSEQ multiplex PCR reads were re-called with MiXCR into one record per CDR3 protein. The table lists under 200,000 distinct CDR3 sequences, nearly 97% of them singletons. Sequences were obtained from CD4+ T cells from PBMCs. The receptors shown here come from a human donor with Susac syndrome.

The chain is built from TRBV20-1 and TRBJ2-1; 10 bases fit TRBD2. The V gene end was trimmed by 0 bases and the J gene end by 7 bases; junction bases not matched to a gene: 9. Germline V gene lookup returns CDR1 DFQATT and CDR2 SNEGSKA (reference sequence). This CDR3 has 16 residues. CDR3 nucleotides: TGCAGTGCTAGAGATCTGGGGAGCGGGGGGGATAATGAGCAGTTCTTC. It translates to CSARDLGSGGDNEQFF.

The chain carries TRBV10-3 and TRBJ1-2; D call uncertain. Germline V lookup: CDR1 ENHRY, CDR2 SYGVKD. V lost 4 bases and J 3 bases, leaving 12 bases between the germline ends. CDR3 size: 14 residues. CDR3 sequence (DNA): TGTGCCATCAGTGTCTCGGTCAGTCACTATGGCTACACCTTC. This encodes CAISVSVSHYGYTF.

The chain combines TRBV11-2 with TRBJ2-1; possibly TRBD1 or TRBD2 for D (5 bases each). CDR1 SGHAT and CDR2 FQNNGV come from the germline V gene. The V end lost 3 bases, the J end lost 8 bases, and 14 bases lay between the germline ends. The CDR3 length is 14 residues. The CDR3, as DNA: TGTGCCAGCAGCTTTCCGCGAAGGGGACATGAGCAGTTCTTC. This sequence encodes CASSFPRRGHEQFF.

This CDR3 reads CAWSVPWRQRGYTF. CDR3 bases: TGTGCCTGGAGTGTACCTTGGCGGCAGAGAGGCTACACCTTC. The chain has TRBV30 and TRBJ1-2; D is unclear. The CDR3 consists of 14 residues. V was clipped by 0 bases and J by 8 bases, with 16 bases between them. CDR1 GTSNPN and CDR2 SVGIG come from the germline V gene (reference sequence).

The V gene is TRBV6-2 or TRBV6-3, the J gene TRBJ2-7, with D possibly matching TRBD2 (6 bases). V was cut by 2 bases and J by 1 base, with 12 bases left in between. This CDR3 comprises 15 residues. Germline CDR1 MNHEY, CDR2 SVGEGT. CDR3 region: CASSYEGGRSYEQYF. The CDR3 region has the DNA TGTGCCAGCAGTTACGAGGGAGGCAGATCCTACGAGCAGTACTTC.

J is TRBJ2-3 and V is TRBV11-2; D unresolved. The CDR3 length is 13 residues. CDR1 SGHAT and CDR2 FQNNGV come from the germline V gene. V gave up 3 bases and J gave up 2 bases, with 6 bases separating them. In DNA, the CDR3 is TGTGCCAGCAGCTTGCCGATCACAGATACGCAGTATTTT. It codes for CASSLPITDTQYF.

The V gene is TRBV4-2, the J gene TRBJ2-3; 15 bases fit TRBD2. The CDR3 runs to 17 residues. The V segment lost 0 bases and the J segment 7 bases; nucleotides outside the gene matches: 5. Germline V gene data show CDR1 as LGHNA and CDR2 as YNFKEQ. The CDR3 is CASSQETGLAGGYTQYF. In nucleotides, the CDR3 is TGTGCCAGCAGCCAAGAAACGGGACTAGCGGGGGGTTATACGCAGTATTTT.

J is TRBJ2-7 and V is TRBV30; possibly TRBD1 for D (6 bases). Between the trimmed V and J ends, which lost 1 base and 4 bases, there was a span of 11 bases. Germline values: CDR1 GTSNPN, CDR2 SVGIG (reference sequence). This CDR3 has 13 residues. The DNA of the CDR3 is TGTGCCTGGAGTGGCAGGGGTGGATACGAGCAGTACTTC. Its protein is CAWSGRGGYEQYF.

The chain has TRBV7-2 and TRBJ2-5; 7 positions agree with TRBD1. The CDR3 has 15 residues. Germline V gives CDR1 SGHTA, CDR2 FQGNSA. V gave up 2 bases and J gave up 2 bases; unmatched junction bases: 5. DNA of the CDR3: TGTGCCAGCAGCTTATCGGGACAGAAACAAGAGACCCAGTACTTC. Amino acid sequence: CASSLSGQKQETQYF.

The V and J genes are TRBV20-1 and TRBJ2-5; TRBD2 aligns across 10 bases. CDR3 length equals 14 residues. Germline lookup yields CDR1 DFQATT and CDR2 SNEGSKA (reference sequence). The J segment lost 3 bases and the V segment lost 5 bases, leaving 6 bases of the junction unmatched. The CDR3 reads CSAFFLAGEETQYF. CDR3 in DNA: TGCAGTGCTTTCTTTCTAGCGGGGGAAGAGACCCAGTACTTC.

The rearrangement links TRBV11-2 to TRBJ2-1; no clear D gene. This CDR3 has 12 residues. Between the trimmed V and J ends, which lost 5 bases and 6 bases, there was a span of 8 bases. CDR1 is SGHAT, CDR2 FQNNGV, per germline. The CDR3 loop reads CASSGPGNEQFF. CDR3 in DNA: TGTGCCAGCAGCGGCCCAGGCAATGAGCAGTTCTTC.

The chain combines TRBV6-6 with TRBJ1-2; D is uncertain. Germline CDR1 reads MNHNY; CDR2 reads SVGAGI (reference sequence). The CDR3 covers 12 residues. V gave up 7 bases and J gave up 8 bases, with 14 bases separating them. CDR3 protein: CASTPGPAGYTF. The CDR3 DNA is TGTGCCAGCACTCCCGGACCGGCCGGCTACACCTTC.